The 25 T cell receptor beta chains in this list originate from one sample, sequenced in a study of blood T cells in healthy people across ages. Together with a sample-barcoded 5' primer, a J-beta primer mix was included in a second PCR lasting 7 to 11 cycles. From the 5' RACE reads, TCRdb called clonotypes with MiXCR, one entry per CDR3 protein. The table includes about 640,000 distinct CDR3 sequences, under 30% detected once. What was sequenced was blood. The origin of the receptors is an elderly woman in good health.

There are many counts of this clonotype. The V and J genes are TRBV28 and TRBJ1-5, with D possibly matching TRBD1 (6 bases). V lost 11 bases and J 0 bases, leaving 14 bases between the germline ends. Looked up from germline, CDR1 is MDHEN and CDR2 is SYDVKM. CDR3 size: 14 residues. In nucleotides, the CDR3 is TGTGCCTCCGGGGGCGAAAGTAGCAATCAGCCCCAGCATTTT. It is translated as CASGGESSNQPQHF.

CDR3 nucleotide sequence: TGCAGTGCTCCCCCACTAAACAGGGGGCTGCTAGCGGGAGGGCGAAGCTATCCTAATGAGCAGTTCTTC. Encoded protein: CSAPPLNRGLLAGGRSYPNEQFF. The chain has TRBV20-1 and TRBJ2-1; 12 bases agree with TRBD2. From germline, CDR1 is DFQATT and CDR2 SNEGSKA (reference sequence). The CDR3 is 23 residues long. The ends lost 5 bases at V and 7 bases at J; junction bases unmatched: 33.

The J gene is TRBJ2-1, the V gene TRBV24-1; D may be TRBD2 (5 bases). Trimming removed 7 bases from V and 13 bases from J, with 22 bases in between. Germline CDR1 is KGHDR and CDR2 is SFDVKD. The CDR3 loop spans 14 amino acids. CDR3 protein: CATRDGGGGETQFF. The CDR3 nucleotides are TGTGCCACCAGGGATGGCGGAGGTGGGGAGACCCAGTTCTTC.

This clonotype was counted ten times or more. J is TRBJ2-5 and V is TRBV7-2, with 10 bases lining up with TRBD2. The germline V gene encodes CDR1 SGHTA and CDR2 FQGNSA. The CDR3 consists of 14 residues. V lost 4 bases and J lost 6; bases outside the gene matches: 5. The DNA for the CDR3 is TGTGCCAGCAGCTACAGCGGGGGGGGAAAGACCCAGTACTTC. Its translation: CASSYSGGGKTQYF.

This clonotype has a single count. This chain links TRBV3-1 with TRBJ2-7; 7 bases are a match to TRBD1. Looked up from germline, CDR1 is LGHDT and CDR2 is YNNKEL (reference sequence). The CDR3 sequence is 15 residues long. The trim removed 1 base at V and 2 bases at J, leaving 5 bases unmatched. CDR3 DNA sequence: TGTGCCAGCAGCCAAGTAGGACAGGTTCCCTACGAGCAGTACTTC. Translated, it gives CASSQVGQVPYEQYF.

This clonotype was observed many times. Here the CDR3 DNA reads TGTGCCACCAGTGCGGGGGGCAGCCACAATGAGCAGTTCTTC. This sequence encodes CATSAGGSHNEQFF. This chain connects TRBV24-1 to TRBJ2-1; TRBD2 is a possible D gene (7 bases). The germline V and J ends were trimmed by 5 bases and 5 bases, with 12 bases remaining between them. The CDR3 is 14 amino acids. Germline CDR1 is KGHDR and CDR2 is SFDVKD.

This clonotype was picked up many times. The CDR3 protein is CASSLVQGANNEQFF. CDR3 DNA: TGTGCCAGCAGCTTAGTACAGGGGGCGAATAATGAGCAGTTCTTC. The chain is built from TRBV7-9 and TRBJ2-1, with TRBD1 identical over 9 bases. The CDR3 spans 15 residues. Germline V gene sequence: CDR1 SEHNR, CDR2 FQNEAQ (reference sequence). V shed 1 base, J shed 7 bases, and the junction held 5 bases outside the gene matches. The full variable domain, rest sourced from reference TRBV7-9 and TRBJ2-1, is DTGVSQNPRHKITKRGQNVTFRCDPISEHNRLYWYRQTLGQGPEFLTYFQNEAQLEKSRLLSDRFSAERPKGSFSTLEIQRTEQGDSAMYLCASSLVQGANNEQFFGPGTRLTVL.

This chain connects TRBV3-1 to TRBJ2-7, with TRBD2 matching over 14 bases. The assigned J gene may be wrong: the sequence end matches TRBJ2-5 better. The CDR3 totals 16 residues. CDR1 and CDR2 (germline): LGHDT, YNNKEL (reference sequence). In nucleotides, the CDR3 is TGTGCCAGCAACCAGACTAGCGGGGGGGTTGGAGAGACCCAGTACTTC. Translating gives CASNQTSGGVGETQYF.

This clonotype was counted at least ten times. The chain links TRBV20-1 to TRBJ2-7; 8 nucleotides match TRBD1. V lost 6 bases, J lost 4 bases, and 11 bases stayed unmatched. CDR3 length equals 14 residues. Germline CDR1 and CDR2: DFQATT and SNEGSKA (reference sequence). CDR3 in DNA: TGCAGTGCCTCGATGACAGGGGAAGTGTACGAGCAGTACTTC. It specifies CSASMTGEVYEQYF.

Concerning this clonotype itself: One base away lies a much larger clone, so this may be a sequencing read error. The chain employs TRBV27 and TRBJ2-7; either TRBD1 or TRBD2 may fit D (5 bases each). CDR3 size: 15 residues. Per the germline V gene, CDR1 is MNHEY and CDR2 is SMNVEV (reference sequence). The CDR3 DNA is TGTGCCAGCAGTTTAGGACACCGAGGGCCCTACGAGCGGTACTTC. Amino acid sequence: CASSLGHRGPYERYF.

This clonotype occurred many times. J is TRBJ1-6 and V is TRBV6-2 or TRBV6-3; 7 bases agree with TRBD1. J lost 8 bases, V lost 6 bases, and 13 bases had no gene match. The CDR3 spans 16 residues. Germline values: CDR1 MNHEY, CDR2 SVGEGT. The CDR3 is CASRNGSGQRYSPLHF. Here the CDR3 DNA reads TGTGCCAGCAGGAACGGGTCGGGACAGAGATATTCACCCCTCCACTTT.

This clonotype was observed at least ten times. V gene TRBV6-1 combines with J gene TRBJ2-3; D is perhaps TRBD2 (5 bases). The CDR3 sequence is 16 residues long. The germline V gene encodes CDR1 MNHNS and CDR2 SASEGT. Trimming shortened V by 2 bases and J by 1 base, and 13 bases separated the two germline ends. In nucleotides, the CDR3 is TGTGCCAGCAGTGAAATCGGACTTAGGGGCACAGATACGCAGTATTTT. This encodes CASSEIGLRGTDTQYF.

This clonotype showed up many times. V is TRBV5-1 and J is TRBJ2-5; D is uncertain. V dropped 6 bases and J dropped 1 base, with 13 bases sitting between them. The CDR3 runs 14 residues. CDR1 and CDR2 (germline): SGHRS, YFSETQ. The CDR3 is CASTRAGVQETQYF. The DNA of the CDR3 is TGCGCCAGCACCCGGGCCGGAGTCCAAGAGACCCAGTACTTC. Using reference TRBV5-1 and TRBJ2-5 for the parts outside the CDR3, the full variable domain is KAGVTQTPRYLIKTRGQQVTLSCSPISGHRSVSWYQQTPGQGLQFLFEYFSETQRNKGNFPGRFSGRQFSNSRSEMNVSTLELGDSALYLCASTRAGVQETQYFGPGTRLLVL.

Ten or more counts support this clonotype. The chain couples TRBV5-1 to TRBJ2-3; D not resolved. Trimming cost V 5 bases and J 1 base, with 11 bases left between them. Germline assignment: CDR1 SGHRS and CDR2 YFSETQ. This CDR3 spans 14 amino acids. CDR3 bases: TGCGCCAGCAGTCGGACCCGGGGCACAGATACGCAGTATTTT. This translates into CASSRTRGTDTQYF.

This clonotype was recorded a few times. At one of its ends the junction is not consistent with the germline gene, which may arise from a read error. The V and J genes are TRBV27 and TRBJ2-1; 8 bases are shared with TRBD2. The germline V gene encodes CDR1 MNHEY and CDR2 SMNVEV (reference sequence). The length of the CDR3 is 15 residues. The CDR3 DNA is TGTGCCAACAGTTACCTGCGGGAGGCCTACAATGAGCAGTTCTTC. Its translation is CANSYLREAYNEQFF.

This clonotype has ten or more counts. Here the CDR3 DNA reads TGTGCCAGCACCTTCGGAAGGGGGTTGGGGAATGAGCAGTTCTTC. Amino acid sequence: CASTFGRGLGNEQFF. The genes are TRBV7-9 and TRBJ2-1, with D tentatively TRBD1 (6 bases). V gave up 7 bases and J gave up 7 bases, with 20 bases separating them. Germline loops: CDR1 SEHNR, CDR2 FQNEAQ (reference sequence). This CDR3 comprises 15 residues.

The CDR3 loop reads CASSLDPGLVRNEQFF. CDR3 DNA sequence: TGTGCCAGCAGCTTAGATCCGGGACTAGTGCGCAATGAGCAGTTCTTC. The chain couples TRBV11-3 to TRBJ2-1; the match to TRBD2 covers 8 bases. Trimming removed 0 bases from V and 6 bases from J; junction bases left unmatched: 7. CDR3 length equals 16 residues. Germline assignment: CDR1 SGHNT and CDR2 YENEEA.

This clonotype was recorded many times. This rearrangement joins TRBV5-6 to TRBJ2-7; 14 bases fit TRBD2. V lost 4 bases and J lost 9; bases outside the gene matches: 9. This CDR3 region has 15 residues. CDR1 and CDR2 (germline): SGHDT, YYEEEE. CDR3 bases: TGTGCCAGCAGCCACAGACTAGCGGGGGGGGCTAGGCAGTACTTC. Protein product: CASSHRLAGGARQYF.

The chain employs TRBV27 and TRBJ1-6; tentatively, D is TRBD1 (6 bases). The CDR3 consists of 15 residues. CDR1 is MNHEY, CDR2 SMNVEV, per germline (reference sequence). Trimming stripped 5 bases from V and 5 bases from J, with 13 bases between. Here the CDR3 reads CASSIGQSHNSPLHF. The CDR3 nucleotides read TGTGCCAGCAGTATCGGACAGTCACATAATTCACCCCTCCACTTT.

As regards this clonotype: This may stem from a read error, because a much larger clone lies one nucleotide away. The chain recombines TRBV10-2 with TRBJ1-2, with 7 bases aligning to TRBD1. CDR3 length: 11 amino acids. CDR1 WSHSY and CDR2 SAAADI come from the germline V gene. Trimming removed 8 bases from V and 10 bases from J; junction bases left unmatched: 7. The DNA of the CDR3 is TGCGCCAGCCGGGGACAGCACGACTACACCTTC. This encodes CASRGQHDYTF.

This clonotype was observed many times. This chain joins TRBV20-1 and TRBJ2-3; either TRBD1 or TRBD2 may supply D (5 bases each). The CDR3 runs 14 residues. V was shortened by 4 bases and J by 1 base, with 12 bases between the two germline ends. Germline values: CDR1 DFQATT, CDR2 SNEGSKA (reference sequence). The DNA of the CDR3 is TGCAGTGCTAACAGGCCCGGGGGCACAGATACGCAGTATTTT. Encoded protein: CSANRPGGTDTQYF.

The sample holds many counts of this clonotype. The chain joins TRBV7-2 to TRBJ2-5; D remains unclear. Deletions cut 1 base from V and 2 bases from J, with 14 bases between. The CDR3 loop spans 16 amino acids. Germline V CDR1 and CDR2: SGHTA, FQGNSA. CDR3 nucleotide sequence: TGTGCCAGCAGCTTAGGTGGGCCAGGCTCTCAAGAGACCCAGTACTTC. As protein: CASSLGGPGSQETQYF.

This clonotype appeared a few times. The chain links TRBV3-1 to TRBJ2-2; TRBD2 agrees at 11 bases. V trimming: 4 bases; J trimming: 4 bases; junction bases outside the gene matches: 5. This CDR3 contains 16 residues. CDR1 is LGHDT and CDR2 is YNNKEL in the germline V gene (reference sequence). Here the CDR3 DNA reads TGTGCCAGCAGCCCGCTAGCGGGGGGTCCCACCGGGGAGCTGTTTTTT. Protein: CASSPLAGGPTGELFF.

This clonotype was detected many times. The V call is TRBV7-9, the J call TRBJ2-7; D assignment may be TRBD1 or TRBD2 (6 bases each). Germline V gene data show CDR1 as SEHNR and CDR2 as FQNEAQ (reference sequence). This CDR3 has 14 residues. Trimming shortened V by 2 bases and J by 7 bases, and 15 bases separated the two germline ends. The CDR3 spells CASSLPGALSEQYF. The CDR3 bases are TGTGCCAGCAGCTTACCGGGGGCTCTTTCGGAGCAGTACTTC.

A note on this clonotype: Being one base from a much bigger clone, this may be a read error. This chain connects TRBV29-1 to TRBJ2-7; D tentatively reads TRBD1 or TRBD2 (5 bases each). The germline CDR1 and CDR2 sequences are SQVTM and ANQGSEA. Trimming removed 7 bases from V and 7 bases from J, with 20 bases in between. This CDR3 has 13 residues. The DNA of the CDR3 is TGCAGCGGGGACGGGACGGACCACAATGAGCAGTACTTC. Amino acids: CSGDGTDHNEQYF.